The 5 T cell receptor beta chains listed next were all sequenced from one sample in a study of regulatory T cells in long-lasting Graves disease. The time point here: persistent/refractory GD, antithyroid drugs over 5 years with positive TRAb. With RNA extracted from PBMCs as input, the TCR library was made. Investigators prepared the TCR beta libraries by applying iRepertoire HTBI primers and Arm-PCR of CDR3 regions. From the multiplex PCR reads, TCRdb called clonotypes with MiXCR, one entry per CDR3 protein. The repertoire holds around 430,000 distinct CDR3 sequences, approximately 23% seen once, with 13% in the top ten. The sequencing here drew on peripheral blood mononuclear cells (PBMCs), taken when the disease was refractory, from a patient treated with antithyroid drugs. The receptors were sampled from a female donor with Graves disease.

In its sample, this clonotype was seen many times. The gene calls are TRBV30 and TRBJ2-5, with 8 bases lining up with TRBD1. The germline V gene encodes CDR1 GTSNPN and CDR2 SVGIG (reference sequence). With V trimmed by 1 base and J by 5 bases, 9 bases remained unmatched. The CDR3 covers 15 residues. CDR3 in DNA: TGTGCCTGGAGTGCCGCGGACAGGGAGGTGGAGACCCAGTACTTC. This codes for CAWSAADREVETQYF.

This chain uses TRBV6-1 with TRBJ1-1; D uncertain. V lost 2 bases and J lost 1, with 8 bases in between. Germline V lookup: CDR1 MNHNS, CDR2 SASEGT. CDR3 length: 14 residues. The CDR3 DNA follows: TGTGCCAGCAGTGAACCGGCTCGGAACACTGAAGCTTTCTTT. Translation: CASSEPARNTEAFF.

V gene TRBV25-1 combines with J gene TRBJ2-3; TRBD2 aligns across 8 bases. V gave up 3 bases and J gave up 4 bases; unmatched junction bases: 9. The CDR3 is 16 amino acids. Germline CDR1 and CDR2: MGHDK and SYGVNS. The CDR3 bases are TGTGCCAGCAGTGATGATACGGGAGGGTGGGCAGATACGCAGTATTTT. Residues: CASSDDTGGWADTQYF.

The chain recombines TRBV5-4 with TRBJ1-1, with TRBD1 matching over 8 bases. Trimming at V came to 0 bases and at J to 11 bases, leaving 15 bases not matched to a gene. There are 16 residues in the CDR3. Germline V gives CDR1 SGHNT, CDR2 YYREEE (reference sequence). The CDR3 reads CASSLEGQGSNFVAFF. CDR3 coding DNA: TGTGCCAGCAGCTTGGAAGGACAGGGATCAAATTTTGTGGCTTTCTTT. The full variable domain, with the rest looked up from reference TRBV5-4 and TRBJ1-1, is ETGVTQSPTHLIKTRGQQVTLRCSSQSGHNTVSWYQQALGQGPQFIFQYYREEENGRGNFPPRFSGLQFPNYSSELNVNALELDDSALYLCASSLEGQGSNFVAFFGQGTRLTVV.

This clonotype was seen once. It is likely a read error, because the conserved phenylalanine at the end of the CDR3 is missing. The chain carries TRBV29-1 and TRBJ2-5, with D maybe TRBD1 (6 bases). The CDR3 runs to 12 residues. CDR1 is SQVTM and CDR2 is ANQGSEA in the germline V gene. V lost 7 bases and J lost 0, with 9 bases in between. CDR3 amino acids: CSGRGYQETQYL. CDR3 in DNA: TGCAGCGGCAGGGGTTACCAAGAGACCCAGTACTTA.